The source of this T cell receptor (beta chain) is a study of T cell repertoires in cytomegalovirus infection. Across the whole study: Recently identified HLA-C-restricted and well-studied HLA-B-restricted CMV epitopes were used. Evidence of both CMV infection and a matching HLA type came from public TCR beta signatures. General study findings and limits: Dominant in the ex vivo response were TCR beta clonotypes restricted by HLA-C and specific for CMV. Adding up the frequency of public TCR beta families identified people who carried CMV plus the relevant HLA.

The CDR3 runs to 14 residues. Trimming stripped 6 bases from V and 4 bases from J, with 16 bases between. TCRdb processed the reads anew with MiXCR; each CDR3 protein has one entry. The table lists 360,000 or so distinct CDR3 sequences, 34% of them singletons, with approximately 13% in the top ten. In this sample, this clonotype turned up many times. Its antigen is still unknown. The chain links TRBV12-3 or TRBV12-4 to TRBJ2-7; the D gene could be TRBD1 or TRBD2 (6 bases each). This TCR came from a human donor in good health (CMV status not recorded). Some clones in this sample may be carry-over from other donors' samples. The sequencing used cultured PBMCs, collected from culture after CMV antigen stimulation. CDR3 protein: CASSQSGGGYEQYV. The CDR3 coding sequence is TGTGCCAGCAGCCAAAGCGGAGGGGGTTACGAGCAGTACGTC.